This T cell receptor (beta chain) was sequenced for a study of T cells in Graves' hyperthyroidism and ophthalmopathy. For the study at large: Any treatment followed the collection of peripheral blood at initial diagnosis.

Uncontrolled infection, other autoimmune disease, pregnancy or lactation excluded patients. Diagnoses were made from clinical symptoms, serum measures (thyroxine and TRAb), thyroid ultrasound and orbital computed tomography. This sample holds PBMCs from less than 11 ml fresh peripheral blood. TCR beta CDR3 region amplification was performed from RNA transcripts. HTBI primers drove first-round RT-PCR of the TCR CDR3. TCRdb reanalysed the multiplex PCR reads using MiXCR and keeps one entry per CDR3 protein. This sample has 650,000 to 850,000 distinct CDR3 sequences, with around 19% found just once. CDR3 length: 13 amino acids. V gave up 5 bases and J gave up 7 bases, with 12 bases separating them. At least ten counts were recorded for this clonotype.

Sequencing was done on a sample of blood. The J gene is TRBJ1-5, the V gene TRBV12-3 or TRBV12-4, with a tentative D call TRBD1 (5 bases). The clonotype was recovered from a woman between 50 and 59 years old with Graves' hyperthyroidism that later progressed to Graves' ophthalmopathy. CDR3 loop: CASSGGTVQPQHF. Written as DNA, the CDR3 is TGTGCCAGCAGTGGGGGGACGGTGCAGCCCCAGCATTTT.